This entry lists 16 T cell receptor beta chains sequenced from one sample in a study of T cells in Graves' hyperthyroidism and ophthalmopathy. The source material, RNA transcripts, was used to amplify TCR beta CDR3 regions. The primer set for the first-round RT-PCR of the TCR CDR3 was HTBI. TCRdb ran MiXCR on the multiplex PCR reads and lists one entry per CDR3 protein. The table includes roughly 570,000 distinct CDR3 sequences, about 43% detected once. The sample was peripheral blood or thyroid tissue (not recorded which). These receptors were taken from an adult woman with Graves' disease, either hyperthyroidism or ophthalmopathy (not recorded which).

This clonotype was counted between two and nine times. The J gene is TRBJ1-1, the V gene TRBV9, with D unclear. CDR3 length equals 16 residues. V lost 0 bases and J 5 bases, leaving 17 bases between the germline ends. Germline V gene data show CDR1 as SGDLS and CDR2 as YYNGEE. CDR3 in amino acids: CASSVGSHGKWTEAFF. CDR3 nucleotide sequence: TGTGCCAGCAGCGTAGGAAGCCACGGGAAGTGGACTGAAGCTTTCTTT.

The sample holds many counts of this clonotype. The genes are TRBV12-3 or TRBV12-4 and TRBJ1-2, with a tentative D call TRBD1 (5 bases). The CDR3 spans 16 residues. The V end lost 5 bases, the J end lost 0 bases, and 16 bases lay between the germline ends. The CDR3: CASSDPTEHSNYGYTF. DNA of the CDR3: TGTGCCAGCAGTGATCCGACAGAACATTCTAACTATGGCTACACCTTC.

This clonotype has only a few counts. The chain couples TRBV25-1 to TRBJ2-7; D gene unclear. Germline values: CDR1 MGHDK, CDR2 SYGVNS. The CDR3 runs to 13 residues. Deletions cut 1 base from V and 5 bases from J, with 9 bases between. The CDR3 DNA reads as TGTGCCAGCAGTGAATCGGGTGTCCACGAGCAGTACTTC. Amino acids: CASSESGVHEQYF.

This clonotype occurred a few times. The rearrangement links TRBV18 to TRBJ2-7; D uncertain. This CDR3 has 14 amino acids. CDR1 and CDR2 (germline): KGHSH, LQKENI. The V gene lost 3 bases and the J gene lost 2 bases, with 11 bases spanning the gap. The CDR3 is CASSPTPSAYEQYF. Here the CDR3 DNA reads TGTGCCAGCTCACCTACCCCGAGTGCCTACGAGCAGTACTTC.

V and J are TRBV29-1 and TRBJ2-6; perhaps TRBD1 as D (5 bases). V was shortened by 6 bases and J by 0 bases, with 6 bases between the two germline ends. CDR1 and CDR2 (germline): SQVTM, ANQGSEA. This CDR3 has 13 residues. The CDR3 sequence is CSVDSSGANVLTF. For the CDR3, the DNA is TGCAGCGTAGACAGCTCTGGGGCCAACGTCCTGACTTTC.

This sequence joins TRBV24-1 and TRBJ2-1, with 9 positions matching TRBD2. There are 16 residues in the CDR3. Germline CDR1 KGHDR, CDR2 SFDVKD. Trimming took 0 bases from V and 6 from J; bases not matched to a gene: 5. DNA of the CDR3: TGTGCCACCAGTGATTTGGGCTATAGCGGGAGCAATGAGCAGTTCTTC. This codes for CATSDLGYSGSNEQFF.

Of note for this clonotype: A junction end diverges from the germline sequence, so it may reflect a read error. The DNA of the CDR3 is TGTGCCACCGGTGAATGGAGGCAACACCACTACGAGCAGTACTTC. Amino acids: CATGEWRQHHYEQYF. The V call is TRBV24-1, the J call TRBJ2-7; TRBD2 is a possible D gene (5 bases). Germline V lookup: CDR1 KGHDR, CDR2 SFDVKD. The CDR3 extends over 15 amino acids.

This clonotype was counted once. Here the CDR3 reads CASSSGGRGWETQYF. CDR3 DNA sequence: TGTGCCAGCAGCTCAGGTGGCAGGGGTTGGGAGACCCAGTACTTC. The chain recombines TRBV9 with TRBJ2-5; possible D gene TRBD1, 6 bases. V was pared by 4 bases and J by 5 bases, with 18 bases between. In germline, CDR1 is SGDLS, CDR2 YYNGEE. This CDR3 comprises 15 residues.

This chain joins TRBV3-1 and TRBJ2-7, with 8 nucleotides matching TRBD2. CDR1 is LGHDT and CDR2 is YNNKEL in the germline V gene (reference sequence). The CDR3 spans 15 residues. V lost 0 bases, J lost 5 bases, and 6 bases stayed unmatched. CDR3 nucleotides: TGTGCCAGCAGCCAAGATGCAGCGGGAGTAAACGAGCAGTACTTC. As protein: CASSQDAAGVNEQYF.

This clonotype was counted between two and nine times. The CDR3 is CASSDREGSPLHF. CDR3 in DNA: TGCGCCAGCAGTGACAGGGAAGGTTCACCCCTCCACTTT. The chain links TRBV10-1 to TRBJ1-6; a weak D match, TRBD1 (5 bases). The CDR3 contains 13 residues. Germline lookup yields CDR1 WNHNN and CDR2 SYGVQD (reference sequence). V shed 3 bases and J shed 9 bases, with 9 bases lying between them.

Concerning this clonotype: This may come from a read error, since a much larger clone is one base off. The chain employs TRBV10-3 and TRBJ2-5, with 11 bases matching TRBD2. V lost 5 bases, J lost 3 bases, and 2 bases stayed unmatched. CDR1 is ENHRY and CDR2 is SYGVKD in the germline V gene. The CDR3 consists of 14 residues. The CDR3 is CAISRLAGKETQYF. The CDR3 bases are TGTGCCATCAGTCGACTAGCGGGAAAAGAGACCCAGTACTTC.

This clonotype has a handful of counts. The genes are TRBV28 and TRBJ1-2, with D perhaps matching TRBD1 (6 bases). In germline, CDR1 is MDHEN, CDR2 SYDVKM. Trimming took off 5 bases at V and 8 bases at J, with 12 bases between the two ends. The CDR3 is 12 amino acids. CDR3 sequence (DNA): TGTGCCAGCAGTCCCACAGGGTGGGGCTACACCTTC. Amino acids: CASSPTGWGYTF.

J is TRBJ2-2 and V is TRBV29-1; tentatively, D is TRBD1 (6 bases). The ends were cut back, 2 bases at V and 0 bases at J, with 10 bases in the middle. This CDR3 is 15 amino acids long. CDR1 is SQVTM, CDR2 ANQGSEA, per germline. The DNA for the CDR3 is TGCAGCGTTGAAACGGGACACTCGAACACCGGGGAGCTGTTTTTT. This translates into CSVETGHSNTGELFF.

This clonotype was counted a few times. The V and J genes are TRBV15 and TRBJ2-5; D may match TRBD1 or TRBD2 (5 bases each). Looked up from germline, CDR1 is LNHNV and CDR2 is YYDKDF (reference sequence). This CDR3 region has 13 residues. Trimming removed 9 bases at V and 5 bases at J, with 16 bases between. The CDR3 nucleotides are TGTGCCACGGGGGTAAGGAGTTTTGAGACCCAGTACTTC. Translated, it gives CATGVRSFETQYF.

The rearrangement uses TRBV7-3 and TRBJ2-1; 8 bases align to TRBD2. This CDR3 has 15 amino acids. V lost 2 bases, J lost 8 bases, and 8 bases stayed unmatched. Germline lookup yields CDR1 SGHTA and CDR2 FQGTGA. CDR3 bases: TGTGCCAGCAGCTTATCCTTAGCGGGATCCGATGAGCAGTTCTTC. Protein: CASSLSLAGSDEQFF.

This clonotype was recorded many times. The CDR3: CASSVTGGVGGYTF. In DNA, the CDR3 is TGTGCCAGCAGTGTTACAGGGGGGGTGGGTGGCTACACCTTC. The rearrangement joins TRBV25-1 to TRBJ1-2; 8 bases are a match to TRBD1. Germline CDR1 MGHDK, CDR2 SYGVNS. This CDR3 region has 14 residues. V shed 4 bases and J 7 bases; nucleotides not matched to a gene: 8.